This TCR beta chain emerged from a study of T cells in Graves' hyperthyroidism and ophthalmopathy. General observations from the study: The model foresaw ophthalmopathy a median around 6 months prior to onset.

V was cut by 0 bases and J by 10 bases, with 7 bases left in between. The CDR3 length is 13 residues. Looked up from germline, CDR1 is SGHDN and CDR2 is FVKESK. The source material, RNA transcripts, was used to amplify TCR beta CDR3 regions. HTBI primers were used for first-round RT-PCR of the TCR CDR3. TCRdb reprocessed the multiplex PCR reads with MiXCR, giving one entry per CDR3 protein. The profile shows approximately 610,000 distinct CDR3 sequences, over 15% of them singletons. Newly diagnosed patients aged 18 to 65 had hyperthyroidism of under 2 months' duration. It was uncontrolled infection, other autoimmune disease, pregnancy or lactation that excluded patients. Note on this clonotype: Its antigen is unknown.

This receptor was obtained from a woman between 18 and 29 years old with Graves' hyperthyroidism. Sequenced material: blood. The V gene is TRBV14, the J gene TRBJ1-6; no clear D gene. The CDR3 here is CASSQERRSPLHF. As DNA, the CDR3 is TGTGCCAGCAGCCAAGAAAGAAGATCACCCCTCCACTTT.